The 20 T cell receptor beta chains reported below all come from one sample, sequenced in a study of cytomegalovirus exposure and HLA in healthy donors. 60 Vbeta and 13 Jbeta primers were used in PCR. Method: immunoSEQ multiplex PCR; TCRdb's copy keeps in-frame clones and lacks some. The table records around 50,000 clones, around 62% of them present only once. Sequenced: PBMCs. The source is a human donor in good health.

The chain employs TRBV30 and TRBJ2-2, with a possible D match to TRBD2 (7 bases). V was shortened by 0 bases and J by 6 bases, with 14 bases between the two germline ends. Germline V CDR1 and CDR2: GTSNPN, SVGIG (reference sequence). The length of the CDR3 is 15 residues. CDR3 amino acids: CAWSVWGGRSGELFF. CDR3 bases: TGTGCCTGGAGTGTTTGGGGGGGCCGATCCGGGGAGCTGTTTTTT.

V is TRBV15 and J is TRBJ1-2; TRBD1 matches 7 bases. Germline values: CDR1 LNHNV, CDR2 YYDKDF (reference sequence). The CDR3 is 17 amino acids. The ends lost 5 bases at V and 5 bases at J; junction bases unmatched: 17. Written as DNA, the CDR3 is TGTGCCACCAGCCCCACTGCGAGACAGGGTACCGGTTATGGCTACACCTTC. Translated: CATSPTARQGTGYGYTF.

This clone has more than one count but fewer than ten. The chain combines TRBV29-1 with TRBJ2-5; 8 bases are shared with TRBD1. The better agreement between TRBJ2-7 and the DNA end casts doubt on the J call. The length of the CDR3 is 13 residues. CDR1 and CDR2 (germline): SQVTM, ANQGSEA. CDR3 residues: CSVETDRDYEQYF. CDR3 DNA sequence: TGCAGCGTTGAAACGGACAGGGACTACGAGCAGTACTTC.

J is TRBJ1-1 and V is TRBV5-4; TRBD1 agrees at 8 bases. Germline CDR1 and CDR2: SGHNT and YYREEE (reference sequence). The CDR3 has 15 residues. Unmatched junction bases numbered 11, after V lost 4 bases and J lost 6 bases. CDR3 sequence reads: CASSPGQGVFAEAFF. CDR3 bases: TGTGCCAGCAGCCCCGGACAGGGAGTTTTCGCTGAAGCTTTCTTT.

The chain employs TRBV18 and TRBJ1-1; no clear D. The CDR3 extends over 13 amino acids. V was shortened by 5 bases and J by 3 bases, with 10 bases between the two germline ends. In germline, CDR1 is KGHSH, CDR2 LQKENI. CDR3 residues: CASSADSYTEAFF. The CDR3 nucleotides read TGTGCCAGCTCAGCGGACTCTTACACTGAAGCTTTCTTT.

The chain has TRBV28 and TRBJ2-5; D unresolved. Germline V gene lookup returns CDR1 MDHEN and CDR2 SYDVKM. V lost 6 bases, J lost 0 bases, and 2 bases lay in between. CDR3 size: 11 residues. CDR3 DNA sequence: TGTGCCAGCAGCTACCAAGAGACCCAGTACTTC. Protein sequence: CASSYQETQYF. The variable domain in full, with the rest retrieved from reference TRBV28 and TRBJ2-5, is DVKVTQSSRYLVKRTGEKVFLECVQDMDHENMFWYRQDPGLGLRLIYFSYDVKMKEKGDIPEGYSVSREKKERFSLILESASTNQTSMYLCASSYQETQYFGPGTRLLVL.

J is TRBJ2-1 and V is TRBV25-1; D may be TRBD1 (6 bases). V shed 3 bases and J shed 7 bases, with 22 bases lying between them. The CDR3 runs to 17 residues. Germline-derived CDR1 and CDR2 are MGHDK and SYGVNS. The chain's CDR3 is CASSDFSRGRGWNEQFF. The DNA for the CDR3 is TGTGCCAGCAGTGATTTCTCCCGGGGCAGGGGATGGAATGAGCAGTTCTTC.

This clone appeared a few times. One junction end disagrees with the germline gene, perhaps due to a read error. The rearrangement links TRBV7-7 to TRBJ2-2, with D unclear. The CDR3 runs 13 residues. CDR1 is SSHAT, CDR2 FNYEAQ, per germline (reference sequence). CDR3 sequence (DNA): TGTGCTAGCAGCAGAGACGAGACTGGGGAGCTGTTTTTT. It yields the protein CASSRDETGELFF.

The rearrangement links TRBV12-5 to TRBJ2-1; tentative D call: TRBD2 (5 bases). Germline V gene data show CDR1 as LGHNT and CDR2 as FRNRAP. This CDR3 spans 11 amino acids. V was shortened by 6 bases and J by 10 bases, with 10 bases between the two germline ends. The CDR3 DNA follows: TGTGCTAGTGGCGAACTAGTAGAGCAGTTCTTC. Protein: CASGELVEQFF.

In its sample, this clone was seen once. The rearrangement joins TRBV27 to TRBJ1-2, with a weak D call TRBD1 (5 bases). CDR1 and CDR2 (germline): MNHEY, SMNVEV (reference sequence). This CDR3 spans 14 amino acids. Between the trimmed V and J ends, which lost 3 bases and 6 bases, there was a span of 14 bases. CDR3 residues: CASSLTDALDGYTF. CDR3 coding DNA: TGTGCCAGCAGTTTGACAGACGCTCTGGATGGCTACACCTTC.

The chain combines TRBV18 with TRBJ2-1; the match to TRBD2 covers 10 bases. CDR3 length: 15 amino acids. CDR1 and CDR2 (germline): KGHSH, LQKENI. V was pared by 4 bases and J by 6 bases, with 6 bases of the junction left unmatched. CDR3 residues: CASSRSGGVGNEQFF. CDR3 coding DNA: TGTGCCAGCTCACGAAGCGGGGGGGTAGGCAATGAGCAGTTCTTC.

This chain joins TRBV6-1 and TRBJ1-1; possible D gene TRBD1, 6 bases. With 7 bases removed from V and 7 bases from J, the gap between germline ends came to 13 bases. Germline V gene sequence: CDR1 MNHNS, CDR2 SASEGT. The CDR3 extends over 12 amino acids. The CDR3 nucleotides read TGTGCCAGCAAATCGACAGGTGATGAAGCTTTCTTT. It specifies CASKSTGDEAFF.

V and J are TRBV4-1 and TRBJ2-5; 8 nucleotides agree with TRBD2. Germline-derived CDR1 and CDR2 are MGHRA and YSYEKL. V was pared by 4 bases and J by 4 bases, with 14 bases of the junction left unmatched. CDR3 length equals 17 residues. The CDR3 region has the DNA TGCGCCAGCAGCCCAAAGGGGGTTACGGGGGGGCCAGAGACCCAGTACTTC. Translating it yields CASSPKGVTGGPETQYF.

The chain joins TRBV30 to TRBJ2-3, with 9 bases identical to TRBD2. The CDR3 is made up of 14 amino acids. After removal of 0 bases from V and 5 bases from J, the junction contained 3 bases not matched to a gene. CDR1 GTSNPN and CDR2 SVGIG come from the germline V gene (reference sequence). Here the CDR3 DNA reads TGTGCCTGGAGTGTTGCGGGGGGGCAAGATACGCAGTATTTT. Protein sequence: CAWSVAGGQDTQYF.

This sequence joins TRBV10-3 and TRBJ2-1; D might be TRBD2 (6 bases). The CDR3 is made up of 13 amino acids. The germline V gene has CDR1 ENHRY and CDR2 SYGVKD. Between the trimmed V and J ends, which lost 10 bases and 8 bases, there was a span of 18 bases. The CDR3 DNA follows: TGTGCCAGAAGGGACTCTTTGCAAGATGAGCAGTTCTTC. As protein: CARRDSLQDEQFF.

The table lists this clone with a few counts. The V and J genes are TRBV18 and TRBJ1-4; D perhaps matches TRBD1 (6 bases). V lost 3 bases, J lost 3 bases, and 11 bases lay in between. The CDR3 spans 15 residues. Germline V gene data show CDR1 as KGHSH and CDR2 as LQKENI. CDR3 sequence (DNA): TGTGCCAGCTCACCGGACAGTCAAGCTAATGAAAAACTGTTTTTT. It specifies CASSPDSQANEKLFF.

The chain couples TRBV5-5 to TRBJ1-3, with 8 bases lining up with TRBD1. The CDR3 loop spans 16 amino acids. The germline CDR1 and CDR2 sequences are SGHKS and YYEKEE (reference sequence). Trimming took 0 bases from V and 2 from J; bases not matched to a gene: 4. The CDR3 sequence: CASSLEGTGAGNTIYF. The CDR3 region has the DNA TGTGCCAGCAGCTTGGAGGGGACAGGAGCTGGAAACACCATATATTTT.

The chain joins TRBV13 to TRBJ2-5, with TRBD1 as a possible D gene (6 bases). Trimming removed 4 bases at V and 5 bases at J, with 14 bases between. The CDR3 loop spans 14 amino acids. CDR1 and CDR2 (germline): PRHDT, FYEKMQ (reference sequence). The DNA for the CDR3 is TGTGCCAGCAGCTCTCAAACAGGGTTCGAGACCCAGTACTTC. This codes for CASSSQTGFETQYF. The full variable domain, rest sourced from reference TRBV13 and TRBJ2-5, is AAGVIQSPRHLIKEKRETATLKCYPIPRHDTVYWYQQGPGQDPQFLISFYEKMQSDKGSIPDRFSAQQFSDYHSELNMSSLELGDSALYFCASSSQTGFETQYFGPGTRLLVL.

The chain couples TRBV27 to TRBJ1-5, with 8 bases lining up with TRBD1. Germline V gives CDR1 MNHEY, CDR2 SMNVEV (reference sequence). The V gene end was trimmed by 5 bases and the J gene end by 11 bases; junction bases not matched to a gene: 5. CDR3 length: 12 residues. For the CDR3, the DNA is TGTGCCAGCAGTGAAAGACAGGGGACCCAGCATTTT. Protein: CASSERQGTQHF.

This rearrangement joins TRBV7-3 to TRBJ2-6, with a weak D call TRBD1 (6 bases). CDR1 and CDR2 from the germline V gene are SGHTA and FQGTGA. This CDR3 is built from 15 residues. The ends were cut back, 4 bases at V and 0 bases at J, with 7 bases in the middle. CDR3 coding DNA: TGTGCCAGCAGCTCCAGGGGCTCTGGGGCCAACGTCCTGACTTTC. Its translation: CASSSRGSGANVLTF. The complete variable domain, with remaining parts taken from reference TRBV7-3 and TRBJ2-6, reads GAGVSQTPSNKVTEKGKYVELRCDPISGHTALYWYRQSLGQGPEFLIYFQGTGAADDSGLPNDRFFAVRPEGSVSTLKIQRTERGDSAVYLCASSSRGSGANVLTFGAGSRLTVL.